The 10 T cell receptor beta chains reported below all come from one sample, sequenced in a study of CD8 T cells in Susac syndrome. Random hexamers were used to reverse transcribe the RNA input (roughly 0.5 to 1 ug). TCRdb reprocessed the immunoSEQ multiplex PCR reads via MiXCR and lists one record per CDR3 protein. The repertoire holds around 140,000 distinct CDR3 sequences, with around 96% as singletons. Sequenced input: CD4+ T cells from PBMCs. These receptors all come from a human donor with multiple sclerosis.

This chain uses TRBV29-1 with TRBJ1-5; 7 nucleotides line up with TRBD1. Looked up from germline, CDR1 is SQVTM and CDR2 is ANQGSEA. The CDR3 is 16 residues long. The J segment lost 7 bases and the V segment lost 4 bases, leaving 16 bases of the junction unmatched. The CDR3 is CSVVVPPGGTGQPQHF. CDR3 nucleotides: TGCAGCGTTGTTGTCCCTCCAGGGGGTACTGGGCAGCCCCAGCATTTT.

The CDR3 DNA reads as TGTGCCAGCGCCCCCGATAGGGGGCTAGATACGCAGTATTTT. This gives the protein CASAPDRGLDTQYF. The chain employs TRBV6-5 and TRBJ2-3; TRBD1 agrees at 7 bases. This CDR3 contains 14 residues. Germline trimming cut 8 bases from V and 5 bases from J; bases unmatched to any gene: 10. The germline gives CDR1 MNHEY, CDR2 SVGAGI.

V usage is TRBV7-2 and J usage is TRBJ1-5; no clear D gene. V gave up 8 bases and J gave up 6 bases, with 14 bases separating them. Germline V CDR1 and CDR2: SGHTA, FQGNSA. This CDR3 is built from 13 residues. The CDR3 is CASAPGWGQPQHF. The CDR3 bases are TGTGCCAGCGCGCCGGGTTGGGGTCAGCCCCAGCATTTT.

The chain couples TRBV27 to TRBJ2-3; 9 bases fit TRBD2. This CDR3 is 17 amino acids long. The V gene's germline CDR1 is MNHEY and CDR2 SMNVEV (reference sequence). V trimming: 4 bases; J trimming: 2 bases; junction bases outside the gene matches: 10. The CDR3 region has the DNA TGTGCCAGCAGTTCGTTCCCCCTAGCGGGGTCCACAGATACGCAGTATTTT. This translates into CASSSFPLAGSTDTQYF.

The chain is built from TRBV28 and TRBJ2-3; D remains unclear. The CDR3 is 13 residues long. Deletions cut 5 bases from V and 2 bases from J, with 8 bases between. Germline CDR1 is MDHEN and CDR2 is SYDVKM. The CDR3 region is CASSQFSTDTQYF. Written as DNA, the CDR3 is TGTGCCAGCAGTCAATTCTCCACAGATACGCAGTATTTT.

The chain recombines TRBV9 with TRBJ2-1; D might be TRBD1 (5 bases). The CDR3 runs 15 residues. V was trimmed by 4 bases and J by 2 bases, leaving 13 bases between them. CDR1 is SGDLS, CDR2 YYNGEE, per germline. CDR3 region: CASSPRQKTYNEQFF. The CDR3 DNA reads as TGTGCCAGCAGCCCCCGACAGAAGACCTACAATGAGCAGTTCTTC.

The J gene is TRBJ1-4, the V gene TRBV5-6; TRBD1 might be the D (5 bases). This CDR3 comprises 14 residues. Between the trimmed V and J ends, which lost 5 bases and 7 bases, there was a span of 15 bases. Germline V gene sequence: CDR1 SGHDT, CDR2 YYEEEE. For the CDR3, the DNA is TGTGCCAGCAGTGAGTGGGGGTTTAGTGAAAAACTGTTTTTT. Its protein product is CASSEWGFSEKLFF.

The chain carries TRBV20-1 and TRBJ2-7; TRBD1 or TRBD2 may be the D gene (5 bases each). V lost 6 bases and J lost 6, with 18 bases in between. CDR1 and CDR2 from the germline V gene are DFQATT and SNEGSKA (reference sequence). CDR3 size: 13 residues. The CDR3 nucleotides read TGCAGTGCCCCCCAGGGACCTTCTGGCGAGCAGTACTTC. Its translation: CSAPQGPSGEQYF.

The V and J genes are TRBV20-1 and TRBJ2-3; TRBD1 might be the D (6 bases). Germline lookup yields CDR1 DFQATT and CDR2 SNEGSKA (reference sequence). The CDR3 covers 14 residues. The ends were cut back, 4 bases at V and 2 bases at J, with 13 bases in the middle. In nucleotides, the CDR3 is TGCAGTGCTACACTCACAGGGAACACAGATACGCAGTATTTT. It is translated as CSATLTGNTDTQYF.

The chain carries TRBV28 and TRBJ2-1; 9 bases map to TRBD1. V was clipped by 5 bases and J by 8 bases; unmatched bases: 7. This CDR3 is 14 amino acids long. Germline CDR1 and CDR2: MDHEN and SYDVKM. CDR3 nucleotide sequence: TGTGCCAGCAGTGGGACAGGGCGAAGATATGAGCAGTTCTTC. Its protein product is CASSGTGRRYEQFF.